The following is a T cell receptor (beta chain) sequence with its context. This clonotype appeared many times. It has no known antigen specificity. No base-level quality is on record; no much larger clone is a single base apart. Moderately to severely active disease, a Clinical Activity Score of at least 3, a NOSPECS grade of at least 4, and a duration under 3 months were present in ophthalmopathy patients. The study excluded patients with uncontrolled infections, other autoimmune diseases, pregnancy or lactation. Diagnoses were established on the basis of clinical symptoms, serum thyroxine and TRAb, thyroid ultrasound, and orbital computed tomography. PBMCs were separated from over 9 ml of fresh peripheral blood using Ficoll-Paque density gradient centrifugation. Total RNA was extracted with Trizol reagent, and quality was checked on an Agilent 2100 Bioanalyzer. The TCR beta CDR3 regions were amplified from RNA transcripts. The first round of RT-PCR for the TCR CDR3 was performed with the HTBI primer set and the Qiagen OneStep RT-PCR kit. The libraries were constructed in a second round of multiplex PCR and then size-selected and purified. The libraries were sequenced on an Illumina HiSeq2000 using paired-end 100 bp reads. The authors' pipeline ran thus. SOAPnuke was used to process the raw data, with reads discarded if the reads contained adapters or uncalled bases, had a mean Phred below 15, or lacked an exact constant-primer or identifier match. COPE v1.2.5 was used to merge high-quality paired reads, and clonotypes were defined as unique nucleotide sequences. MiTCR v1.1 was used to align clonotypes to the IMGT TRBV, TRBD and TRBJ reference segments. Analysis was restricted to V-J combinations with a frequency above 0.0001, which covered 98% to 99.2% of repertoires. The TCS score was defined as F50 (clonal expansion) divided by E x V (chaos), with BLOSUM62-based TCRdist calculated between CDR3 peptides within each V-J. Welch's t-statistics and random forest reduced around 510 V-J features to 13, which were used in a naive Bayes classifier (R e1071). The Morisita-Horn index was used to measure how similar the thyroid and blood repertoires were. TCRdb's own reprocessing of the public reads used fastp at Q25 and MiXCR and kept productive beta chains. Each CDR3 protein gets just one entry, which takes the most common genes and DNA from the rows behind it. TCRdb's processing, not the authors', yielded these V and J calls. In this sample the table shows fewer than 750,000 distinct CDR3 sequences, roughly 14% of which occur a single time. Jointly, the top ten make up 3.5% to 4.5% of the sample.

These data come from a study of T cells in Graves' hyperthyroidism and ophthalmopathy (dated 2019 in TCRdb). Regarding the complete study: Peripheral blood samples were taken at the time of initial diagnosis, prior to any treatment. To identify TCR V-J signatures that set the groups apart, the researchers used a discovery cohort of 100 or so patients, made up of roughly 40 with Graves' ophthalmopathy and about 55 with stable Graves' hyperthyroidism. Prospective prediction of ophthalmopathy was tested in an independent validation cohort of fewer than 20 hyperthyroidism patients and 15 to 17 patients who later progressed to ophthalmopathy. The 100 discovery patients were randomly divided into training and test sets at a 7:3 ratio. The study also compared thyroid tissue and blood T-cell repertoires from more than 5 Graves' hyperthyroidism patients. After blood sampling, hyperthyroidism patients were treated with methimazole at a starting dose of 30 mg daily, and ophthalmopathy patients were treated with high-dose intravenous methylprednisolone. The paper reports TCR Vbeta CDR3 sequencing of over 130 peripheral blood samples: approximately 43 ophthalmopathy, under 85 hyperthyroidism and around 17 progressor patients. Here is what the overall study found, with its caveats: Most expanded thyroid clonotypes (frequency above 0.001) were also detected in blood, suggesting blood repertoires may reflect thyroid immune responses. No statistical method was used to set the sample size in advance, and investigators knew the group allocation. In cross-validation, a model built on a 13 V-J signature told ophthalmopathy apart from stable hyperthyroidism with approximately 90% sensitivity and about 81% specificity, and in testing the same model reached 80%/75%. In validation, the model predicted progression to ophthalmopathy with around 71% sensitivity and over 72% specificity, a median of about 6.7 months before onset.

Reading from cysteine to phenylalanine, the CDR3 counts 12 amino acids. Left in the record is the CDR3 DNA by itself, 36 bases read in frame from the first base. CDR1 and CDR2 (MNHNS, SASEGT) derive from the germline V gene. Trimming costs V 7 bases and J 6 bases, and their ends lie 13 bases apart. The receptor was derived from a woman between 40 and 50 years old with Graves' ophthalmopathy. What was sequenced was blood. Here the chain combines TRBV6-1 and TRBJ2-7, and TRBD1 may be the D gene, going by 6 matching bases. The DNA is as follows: TGTGCCAGCACTACACAGGGTGGCGAGCAGTACTTC. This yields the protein CASTTQGGEQYF.